This T cell receptor (beta chain) originates from a study of cytomegalovirus exposure and HLA in healthy donors. Generated by immunoSEQ multiplex PCR, the TCRdb table keeps only in-frame clones and is missing some. In the table there are roughly 300,000 clones, about 90% of which are singletons. The TCR originated in a woman in her thirties in good health and CMV-seropositive. The sample was PBMCs.

The CDR3 reads CASSRQGINEKLFF. Written as DNA, the CDR3 is TGTGCCAGCAGTCGTCAGGGTATTAATGAAAAACTGTTTTTT. This chain links TRBV27 with TRBJ1-4, with a tentative D call TRBD1 (5 bases). V was shortened by 5 bases and J by 4 bases, with 11 bases between the two germline ends. Germline loops: CDR1 MNHEY, CDR2 SMNVEV (reference sequence). This CDR3 is 14 amino acids long.